A single sample is the source of the 12 T cell receptor beta chains below, sequenced in a study of human CD8 memory T cell subsets. It was UMI-labeled 5' RACE by which the TCR beta libraries were made. TCRdb reprocessed the 5' RACE reads with MiXCR, giving one entry per CDR3 protein. This sample carries thousands of distinct CDR3 sequences, about 3.9% of them seen once, and the ten largest clones take 35% to 40%. The specimen was CD8+ T cells from PBMCs. The receptor set was obtained from a human donor in good health.

At least ten counts were recorded for this clonotype. The rearrangement joins TRBV29-1 to TRBJ2-7, with 7 nucleotides matching TRBD1. The trim removed 1 base at V and 1 base at J, leaving 1 base unmatched. Germline CDR1 is SQVTM and CDR2 is ANQGSEA. The CDR3 runs to 13 residues. The CDR3 DNA reads TGCAGCGTTGAAGCAGGGGGATCCTACGAGCAGTACTTC. It yields the protein CSVEAGGSYEQYF.

Ten or more counts support this clonotype. This sequence joins TRBV20-1 and TRBJ2-2; D unclear. CDR3 length equals 17 residues. Germline CDR1 and CDR2: DFQATT and SNEGSKA (reference sequence). Trimming removed 0 bases from V and 1 base from J, with 15 bases in between. The DNA for the CDR3 is TGCAGTGCTAGAGATCCCGTCGGCACCGAGAACACCGGGGAGCTGTTTTTT. This sequence encodes CSARDPVGTENTGELFF.

This clonotype was seen many times. CDR3 region: CASSPLFSGYEQYF. In DNA, the CDR3 is TGTGCCAGCAGCCCACTTTTTTCGGGCTACGAGCAGTACTTC. The V call is TRBV6-2 or TRBV6-3, the J call TRBJ2-7; D remains ambiguous. The germline V gene encodes CDR1 MNHEY and CDR2 SVGEGT. The CDR3 runs 14 residues. V was shortened by 6 bases and J by 3 bases, with 15 bases between the two germline ends.

This clonotype was recorded at least ten times. This chain connects TRBV20-1 to TRBJ2-5; TRBD2 is a possible D gene (6 bases). Germline V lookup: CDR1 DFQATT, CDR2 SNEGSKA (reference sequence). V gave up 6 bases and J gave up 5 bases, with 19 bases separating them. This CDR3 has 14 amino acids. The CDR3 nucleotides read TGCAGTGCCGGGAGACTAGATCGTGTGGAGACCCAGTACTTC. It yields the protein CSAGRLDRVETQYF.

This clonotype was detected ten times or more. For the CDR3, the DNA is TGTGCCAGCAGTTACTCGGGGTCCTCCTACAATGAGCAGTTCTTC. Its protein is CASSYSGSSYNEQFF. The chain combines TRBV6-2 or TRBV6-3 with TRBJ2-1; D call uncertain. V gave up 0 bases and J gave up 0 bases, with 6 bases separating them. Germline V CDR1 and CDR2: MNHEY, SVGEGT. There are 15 residues in the CDR3.

This clonotype appeared many times. This chain connects TRBV20-1 to TRBJ2-7; 10 nucleotides align to TRBD1. The junction had 2 bases not matched to a gene; V was cut back by 0 bases and J by 3 bases. CDR1 and CDR2 from the germline V gene are DFQATT and SNEGSKA (reference sequence). CDR3 size: 14 residues. The DNA of the CDR3 is TGCAGTGCTAGAGAAGGACAGGGGGTCTACGAGCAGTACTTC. It yields the protein CSAREGQGVYEQYF.

The gene calls are TRBV28 and TRBJ2-7; D is ambiguous. Germline CDR1 MDHEN, CDR2 SYDVKM. Trimming took 6 bases from V and 6 from J, leaving 9 bases between them. The CDR3 covers 11 residues. For the CDR3, the DNA is TGTGCCAGCAGGCGGAGCCTCGAGCAGTACTTC. Residues: CASRRSLEQYF.

This clonotype was recorded many times. The V call is TRBV27, the J call TRBJ1-2; D is uncertain. There are 13 residues in the CDR3. V lost 4 bases and J lost 2, with 8 bases in between. CDR1 and CDR2 from the germline V gene are MNHEY and SMNVEV (reference sequence). The CDR3 protein is CASSSEFNYGYTF. In DNA, the CDR3 is TGTGCCAGCAGTTCCGAATTCAACTATGGCTACACCTTC.

This clonotype is labeled as medium-sized. The chain combines TRBV2 with TRBJ2-7; D remains unclear. CDR1 is SNHLY, CDR2 FYNNEI, per germline. The CDR3 sequence is 14 residues long. V was cut by 1 base and J by 4 bases, with 11 bases left in between. This CDR3 reads CASSEGGPGYEQYF. The CDR3 DNA reads TGTGCCAGCAGTGAAGGGGGTCCCGGGTACGAGCAGTACTTC.

The chain employs TRBV6-2 or TRBV6-3 and TRBJ2-3; maybe TRBD1 (6 bases). Germline V lookup: CDR1 MNHEY, CDR2 SVGEGT. Trimming removed 5 bases at V and 0 bases at J, with 9 bases between. The CDR3 sequence is 14 residues long. CDR3 nucleotide sequence: TGTGCCAGCAGTGGGGACACCAGCACAGATACGCAGTATTTT. It specifies CASSGDTSTDTQYF.

CDR3 region: CASSDRGSGANVLTF. The CDR3 DNA reads as TGTGCCAGCAGTGACAGGGGTTCTGGGGCCAACGTCCTGACTTTC. V usage is TRBV6-4 and J usage is TRBJ2-6, with D possibly being TRBD1 (5 bases). The germline V gene has CDR1 MRHNA and CDR2 SNTAGT. Trimming left V 2 bases short and J 1 base short, with 6 bases between. This CDR3 contains 15 residues.

This clonotype was detected ten times or more. CDR3 in DNA: TGCAGTGCTAGGTCGGGGAGAGGAAACACCATATATTTT. Amino acid sequence: CSARSGRGNTIYF. The chain employs TRBV20-1 and TRBJ1-3; D not resolved. V was trimmed by 3 bases and J by 4 bases, leaving 10 bases between them. Germline V lookup: CDR1 DFQATT, CDR2 SNEGSKA (reference sequence). This CDR3 has 13 amino acids.